The 25 T cell receptor beta chains listed next were all sequenced from one sample in a study of shared clonotypes between healthy human individuals (dated by TCRdb to 2020 to 2021). For the CD8 naive samples, CD45RO-negative cells were positively selected for CCR7, yielding a CD45RA+CCR7+ population from which TemRA cells were excluded. Library preparation employed the immunoSEQ multiplex PCR assay. The clones in this table, taken by TCRdb from immuneACCESS, are in-frame only. Not every clone is retained; where verified, under half of the shortfall comes from an unresolved V gene, and the cause of the rest is unknown. Counted in this sample were about 2 million clones; less than 95% of them appeared once. The ten largest clonotypes hold 1% to 1.3% of the sample. The sample taken for sequencing was naive CD8+ T cells sorted from blood. What this sample's cell subset or site label stands for: CD45RA+CCR7+. These receptors were taken from a man younger than 35 in good health.

The gene calls are TRBV18 and TRBJ2-7; D may be TRBD1 (6 bases). V lost 1 base and J lost 2, with 12 bases in between. This CDR3 spans 15 amino acids. Per germline, CDR1 KGHSH and CDR2 LQKENI. CDR3 nucleotide sequence: TGTGCCAGCTCACCACTGGCAGGGGACCCCTACGAGCAGTACTTC. Translating gives CASSPLAGDPYEQYF.

The chain couples TRBV11-2 to TRBJ2-7, with D possibly being TRBD2 (6 bases). Trimming removed 5 bases from V and 7 bases from J, with 15 bases in between. Germline assignment: CDR1 SGHAT and CDR2 FQNNGV. The CDR3 has 13 residues. The CDR3 loop reads CASSEGTPPEQYF. The DNA for the CDR3 is TGTGCCAGCAGCGAAGGGACTCCGCCAGAGCAGTACTTC.

This clone has a single count. The chain combines TRBV5-6 with TRBJ1-5, with 7 bases lining up with TRBD1. V lost 1 base to trimming and J lost 5 bases; unmatched junction nucleotides: 3. CDR3 size: 14 residues. CDR1 and CDR2 (germline): SGHDT, YYEEEE. The CDR3 loop is CASSLTQGDQPQHF. CDR3 sequence (DNA): TGTGCCAGCAGCTTGACCCAGGGGGATCAGCCCCAGCATTTT.

The genes are TRBV7-2 and TRBJ2-7; D might be TRBD1 or TRBD2, each matching 5 bases. The germline V gene encodes CDR1 SGHTA and CDR2 FQGNSA. This CDR3 contains 14 residues. Trimming took off 4 bases at V and 4 bases at J, with 14 bases between the two ends. This CDR3 reads CASSYSGTQYEQYF. The CDR3 coding sequence is TGTGCCAGCAGCTATTCCGGGACCCAGTACGAGCAGTACTTC.

This clone was seen once. This sample also contains other DNA sequences that code for the same CDR3. The chain's CDR3 is CASSQKTGSYEQYF. The CDR3 DNA reads as TGCGCCAGCAGCCAGAAAACAGGTTCCTACGAGCAGTACTTC. The gene calls are TRBV4-1 and TRBJ2-7; D might be TRBD1 (5 bases). Trimming removed 3 bases at V and 1 base at J, with 10 bases between. Germline assignment: CDR1 MGHRA and CDR2 YSYEKL. This CDR3 is 14 amino acids long.

The chain couples TRBV19 to TRBJ2-7, with D perhaps TRBD1 (5 bases). CDR3 size: 12 residues. CDR1 and CDR2 from the germline V gene are LNHDA and SQIVND (reference sequence). Trimming removed 5 bases from V and 3 bases from J, with 8 bases in between. CDR3 region: CASSAGHYEQYF. The CDR3 DNA reads as TGTGCCAGTAGTGCCGGACACTACGAGCAGTACTTC.

This CDR3 is CSTRTGTYEQYF. CDR3 DNA: TGCAGCACCAGGACCGGCACCTACGAGCAGTACTTC. This rearrangement joins TRBV29-1 to TRBJ2-7; D is undetermined. Germline V gives CDR1 SQVTM, CDR2 ANQGSEA. V was shortened by 8 bases and J by 2 bases, with 13 bases between the two germline ends. The CDR3 totals 12 residues.

V is TRBV6-5 and J is TRBJ2-1; D remains ambiguous. V was trimmed by 5 bases and J by 6 bases, leaving 8 bases between them. The germline V gene has CDR1 MNHEY and CDR2 SVGAGI. The CDR3 totals 12 residues. CDR3 residues: CASSPSINEQFF. In DNA form, the CDR3 reads TGTGCCAGCAGTCCCTCCATCAATGAGCAGTTCTTC.

This chain joins TRBV25-1 and TRBJ2-7; 9 nucleotides match TRBD1. Per the germline V gene, CDR1 is MGHDK and CDR2 is SYGVNS. The CDR3 loop spans 15 amino acids. The V segment lost 2 bases and the J segment 0 bases; nucleotides outside the gene matches: 2. For the CDR3, the DNA is TGTGCCAGCAGTGAAGTGGGACAGGGCTCCTACGAGCAGTACTTC. Protein sequence: CASSEVGQGSYEQYF.

Notes on this clone: Within the sample, other DNA sequences also encode this same CDR3. This rearrangement joins TRBV5-1 to TRBJ2-1, with 9 bases identical to TRBD2. Trimming at V came to 2 bases and at J to 4 bases, leaving 4 bases not matched to a gene. Germline V CDR1 and CDR2: SGHRS, YFSETQ. This CDR3 has 15 residues. The CDR3 DNA reads as TGCGCCAGCAGCTTCAGCGGGGGGCCTTACAATGAGCAGTTCTTC. The encoded protein is CASSFSGGPYNEQFF.

The chain joins TRBV21-1 to TRBJ2-1; the DNA was not compared with TRBD2, the D call given in the table. TRBV21-1 is given as a pseudogene. The CDR3 contains 15 residues. CDR3: CASSKVGSLAIVRFF. CDR3 nucleotide sequence: TGTGCCAGCAGCAAAGTGGGGTCTCTAGCGATCGTCCGGTTCTTC.

V usage is TRBV7-9 and J usage is TRBJ2-1; 7 nucleotides align to TRBD2. The CDR3 is made up of 15 amino acids. Unmatched junction bases numbered 8, after V lost 1 base and J lost 8 bases. The V gene's germline CDR1 is SEHNR and CDR2 FQNEAQ (reference sequence). The CDR3: CASSLERGPVYEQFF. The CDR3 bases are TGTGCCAGCAGCTTAGAGCGGGGCCCCGTTTATGAGCAGTTCTTC.

This chain uses TRBV10-3 with TRBJ1-1; D call uncertain. Per germline, CDR1 ENHRY and CDR2 SYGVKD. This CDR3 is 14 amino acids long. Trimming stripped 4 bases from V and 5 bases from J, with 14 bases between. Here the CDR3 reads CAISAVDISTEAFF. CDR3 nucleotide sequence: TGTGCCATCAGTGCCGTGGATATTTCAACTGAAGCTTTCTTT.

The CDR3, as DNA: TGTGCCAGTAGTAGCACAGATGAGCAGTTCTTC. It translates to CASSSTDEQFF. J is TRBJ2-1 and V is TRBV19; D gene ambiguous. The CDR3 loop spans 11 amino acids. Germline assignment: CDR1 LNHDA and CDR2 SQIVND (reference sequence). The V gene lost 4 bases and the J gene lost 8 bases, with 6 bases spanning the gap.

With regard to this clone: In the same sample, other DNA sequences code for this CDR3. The chain uses TRBV5-1 and TRBJ2-1, with no clear D. The CDR3 extends over 15 amino acids. Trimming stripped 1 base from V and 0 bases from J, with 8 bases between. Germline V CDR1 and CDR2: SGHRS, YFSETQ. CDR3: CASSLSASSYNEQFF. CDR3 bases: TGCGCCAGCAGCTTGTCGGCTAGCTCCTACAATGAGCAGTTCTTC.

The rearrangement uses TRBV10-3 and TRBJ2-1; 8 bases map to TRBD1. The CDR3 runs 13 residues. CDR1 is ENHRY, CDR2 SYGVKD, per germline. The V segment lost 6 bases and the J segment 5 bases; nucleotides outside the gene matches: 3. Written as DNA, the CDR3 is TGTGCCATCAGAGGACAGGGTGACAATGAGCAGTTCTTC. This sequence encodes CAIRGQGDNEQFF.

This chain uses TRBV6-6 with TRBJ2-7, with 13 bases fitting TRBD2. Germline lookup yields CDR1 MNHNY and CDR2 SVGAGI (reference sequence). The V segment lost 6 bases and the J segment 2 bases; nucleotides outside the gene matches: 4. This CDR3 comprises 15 residues. Here the CDR3 reads CASRDGLAGAYEQYF. CDR3 DNA: TGTGCCAGCAGGGACGGACTAGCGGGGGCCTACGAGCAGTACTTC.

V is TRBV9 and J is TRBJ2-3; 7 bases match TRBD2. This CDR3 contains 15 residues. V shed 4 bases, J shed 2 bases, and the junction held 7 bases outside the gene matches. Looked up from germline, CDR1 is SGDLS and CDR2 is YYNGEE. In nucleotides, the CDR3 is TGTGCCAGCAGCCCACAAGCGGGATACACAGATACGCAGTATTTT. It is translated as CASSPQAGYTDTQYF.

This clone was observed a single time. CDR3 nucleotides: TGTGCCAGCAGCTTGTTGCGGGAGAGCACAGATACGCAGTATTTT. Its translation: CASSLLRESTDTQYF. The chain employs TRBV5-6 and TRBJ2-3; 7 bases are a match to TRBD2. J lost 0 bases, V lost 1 base, and 2 bases had no gene match. CDR1 SGHDT and CDR2 YYEEEE come from the germline V gene. This CDR3 comprises 15 residues.

A word on this clone: Other DNA sequences in the sample encode the same CDR3. The chain employs TRBV30 and TRBJ1-1; no reliable D call. Trimming shortened V by 3 bases and J by 1 base, and 9 bases separated the two germline ends. CDR1 is GTSNPN, CDR2 SVGIG, per germline (reference sequence). The length of the CDR3 is 13 residues. CDR3 in amino acids: CAWSLGENTEAFF. CDR3 DNA sequence: TGTGCCTGGAGCTTGGGAGAGAACACTGAAGCTTTCTTT.

This clone was detected only a few times. The DNA of the CDR3 is TGTGCCAGCAGTTTGGACGGGACCTATTCACCCCTCCACTTT. Translating it yields CASSLDGTYSPLHF. The gene calls are TRBV27 and TRBJ1-6, with D perhaps matching TRBD1 (5 bases). From germline, CDR1 is MNHEY and CDR2 SMNVEV (reference sequence). The V gene lost 3 bases and the J gene lost 8 bases, with 11 bases spanning the gap. This CDR3 has 14 amino acids.

This chain connects TRBV5-4 to TRBJ1-2; 9 nucleotides align to TRBD1. This CDR3 has 16 amino acids. V lost 2 bases and J lost 0; bases outside the gene matches: 5. The germline V gene has CDR1 SGHNT and CDR2 YYREEE (reference sequence). The CDR3: CASSFSRTGANYGYTF. The CDR3, as DNA: TGTGCCAGCAGCTTCTCAAGGACAGGGGCTAACTATGGCTACACCTTC.

This rearrangement joins TRBV13 to TRBJ2-1; D not certain. Trimming shortened V by 5 bases and J by 6 bases, and 17 bases separated the two germline ends. CDR3 length: 15 amino acids. Germline V gives CDR1 PRHDT, CDR2 FYEKMQ (reference sequence). The CDR3 protein is CASSPPRMPINEQFF. The CDR3 DNA follows: TGTGCCAGCAGCCCCCCAAGGATGCCAATCAATGAGCAGTTCTTC.

The table lists this clone with a count of one. V usage is TRBV7-2 and J usage is TRBJ2-7; D may match TRBD1 or TRBD2 (5 bases each). V lost 3 bases to trimming and J lost 0 bases, with 12 bases between them. The CDR3 has 15 residues. Germline assignment: CDR1 SGHTA and CDR2 FQGNSA. The CDR3 nucleotides read TGTGCCAGCAGCTTTCCCGGGACGGGCTCCTACGAGCAGTACTTC. Its translation is CASSFPGTGSYEQYF.

The gene calls are TRBV9 and TRBJ2-2; D gene unclear. Germline assignment: CDR1 SGDLS and CDR2 YYNGEE. Trimming pared 4 bases from V and 5 bases from J, leaving 12 bases between. There are 14 residues in the CDR3. The CDR3 protein is CASSNQASTGELFF. As DNA, the CDR3 is TGTGCCAGCAGCAATCAGGCGTCGACCGGGGAGCTGTTTTTT.